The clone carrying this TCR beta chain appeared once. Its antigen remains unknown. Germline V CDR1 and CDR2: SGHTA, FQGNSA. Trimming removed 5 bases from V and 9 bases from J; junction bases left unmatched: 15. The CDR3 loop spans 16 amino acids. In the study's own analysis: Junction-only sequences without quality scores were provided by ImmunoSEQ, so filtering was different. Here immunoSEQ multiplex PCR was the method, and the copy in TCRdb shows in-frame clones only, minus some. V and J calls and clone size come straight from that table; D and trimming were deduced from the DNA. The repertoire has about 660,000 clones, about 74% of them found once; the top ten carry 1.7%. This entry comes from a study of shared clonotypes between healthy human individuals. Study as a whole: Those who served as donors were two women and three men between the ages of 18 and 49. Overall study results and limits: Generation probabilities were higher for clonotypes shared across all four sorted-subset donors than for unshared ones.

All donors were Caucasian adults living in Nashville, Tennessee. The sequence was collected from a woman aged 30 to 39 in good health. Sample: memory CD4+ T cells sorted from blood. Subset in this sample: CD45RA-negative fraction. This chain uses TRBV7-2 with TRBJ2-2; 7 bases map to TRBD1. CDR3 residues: CASSPRQGLTVRELFF. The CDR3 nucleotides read TGTGCCAGCAGCCCCAGACAGGGTCTGACTGTTAGGGAGCTGTTTTTT.